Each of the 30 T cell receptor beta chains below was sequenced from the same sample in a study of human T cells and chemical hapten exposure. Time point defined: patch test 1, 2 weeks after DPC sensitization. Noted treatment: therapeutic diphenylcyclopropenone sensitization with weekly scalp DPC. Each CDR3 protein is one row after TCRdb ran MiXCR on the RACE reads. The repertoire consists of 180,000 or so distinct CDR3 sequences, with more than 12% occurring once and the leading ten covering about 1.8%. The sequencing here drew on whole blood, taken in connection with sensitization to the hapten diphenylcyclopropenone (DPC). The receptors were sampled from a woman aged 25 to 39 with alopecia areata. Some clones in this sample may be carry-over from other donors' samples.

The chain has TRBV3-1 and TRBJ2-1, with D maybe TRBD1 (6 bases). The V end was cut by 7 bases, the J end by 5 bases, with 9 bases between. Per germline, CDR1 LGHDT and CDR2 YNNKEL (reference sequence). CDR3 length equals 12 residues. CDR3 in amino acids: CASNAGDNEQFF. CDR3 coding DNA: TGTGCCAGCAACGCAGGGGACAATGAGCAGTTCTTC.

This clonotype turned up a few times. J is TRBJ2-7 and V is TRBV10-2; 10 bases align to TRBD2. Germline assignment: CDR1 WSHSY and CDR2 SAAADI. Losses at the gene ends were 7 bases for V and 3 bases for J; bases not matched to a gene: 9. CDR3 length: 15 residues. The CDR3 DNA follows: TGCGCCAGCAACCCGGGACTAGCGTTTGACTACGAGCAGTACTTC. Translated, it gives CASNPGLAFDYEQYF.

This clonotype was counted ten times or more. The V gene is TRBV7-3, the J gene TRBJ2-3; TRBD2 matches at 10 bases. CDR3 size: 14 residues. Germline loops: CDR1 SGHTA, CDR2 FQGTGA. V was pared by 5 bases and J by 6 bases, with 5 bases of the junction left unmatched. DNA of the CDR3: TGTGCCAGCAGCCTTAGCGGGAGGCTGGATACGCAGTATTTT. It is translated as CASSLSGRLDTQYF.

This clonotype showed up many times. The DNA of the CDR3 is TGCAGCGTTGTCGGGACAGGTGGACCATACGAGCAGTACTTC. This encodes CSVVGTGGPYEQYF. The chain carries TRBV29-1 and TRBJ2-7, with 8 bases fitting TRBD1. The CDR3 covers 14 residues. V was clipped by 4 bases and J by 4 bases; unmatched bases: 9. Germline V gives CDR1 SQVTM, CDR2 ANQGSEA.

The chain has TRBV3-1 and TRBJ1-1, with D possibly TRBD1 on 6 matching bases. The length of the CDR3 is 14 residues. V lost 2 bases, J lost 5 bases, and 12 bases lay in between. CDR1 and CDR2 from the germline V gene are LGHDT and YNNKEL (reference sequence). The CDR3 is CASSQSGGLTEAFF. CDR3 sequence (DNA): TGTGCCAGCAGCCAAAGCGGGGGCCTGACTGAAGCTTTCTTT.

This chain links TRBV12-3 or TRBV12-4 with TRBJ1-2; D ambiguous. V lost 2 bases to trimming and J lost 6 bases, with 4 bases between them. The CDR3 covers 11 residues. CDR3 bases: TGTGCCAGCAGTTTATGGGATGGCTACACCTTC. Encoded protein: CASSLWDGYTF.

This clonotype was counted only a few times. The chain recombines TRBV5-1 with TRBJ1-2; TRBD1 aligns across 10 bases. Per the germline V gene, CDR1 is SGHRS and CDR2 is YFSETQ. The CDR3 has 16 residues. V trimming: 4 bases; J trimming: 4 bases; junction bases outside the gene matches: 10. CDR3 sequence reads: CASSTAGTGAPYGYTF. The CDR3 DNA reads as TGCGCCAGCAGCACCGCCGGGACAGGGGCTCCCTATGGCTACACCTTC.

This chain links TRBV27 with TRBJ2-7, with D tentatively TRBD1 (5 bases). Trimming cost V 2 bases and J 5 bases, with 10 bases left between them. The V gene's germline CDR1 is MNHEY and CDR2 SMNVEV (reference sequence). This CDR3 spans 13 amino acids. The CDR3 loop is CASSLGARDEQYF. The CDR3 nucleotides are TGTGCCAGCAGTTTAGGGGCCAGGGACGAGCAGTACTTC.

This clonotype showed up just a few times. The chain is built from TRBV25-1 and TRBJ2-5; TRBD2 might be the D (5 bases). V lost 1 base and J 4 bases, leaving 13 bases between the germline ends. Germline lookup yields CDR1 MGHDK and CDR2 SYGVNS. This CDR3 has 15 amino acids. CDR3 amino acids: CASSESPGNVETQYF. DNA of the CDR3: TGTGCCAGCAGTGAATCCCCCGGGAACGTAGAGACCCAGTACTTC.

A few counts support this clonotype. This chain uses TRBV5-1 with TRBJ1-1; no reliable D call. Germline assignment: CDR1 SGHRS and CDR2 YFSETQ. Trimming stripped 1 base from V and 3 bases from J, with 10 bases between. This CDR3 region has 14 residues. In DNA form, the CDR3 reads TGCGCCAGCAGCTTGAATCTGGGTGACACTGAAGCTTTCTTT. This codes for CASSLNLGDTEAFF. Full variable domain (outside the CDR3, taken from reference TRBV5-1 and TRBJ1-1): KAGVTQTPRYLIKTRGQQVTLSCSPISGHRSVSWYQQTPGQGLQFLFEYFSETQRNKGNFPGRFSGRQFSNSRSEMNVSTLELGDSALYLCASSLNLGDTEAFFGQGTRLTVV.

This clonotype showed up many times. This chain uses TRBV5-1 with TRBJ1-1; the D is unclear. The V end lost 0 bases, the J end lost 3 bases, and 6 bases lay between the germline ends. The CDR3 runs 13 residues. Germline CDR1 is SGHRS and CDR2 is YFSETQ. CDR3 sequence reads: CASSLVHDTEAFF. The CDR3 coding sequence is TGCGCCAGCAGCTTGGTACACGACACTGAAGCTTTCTTT.

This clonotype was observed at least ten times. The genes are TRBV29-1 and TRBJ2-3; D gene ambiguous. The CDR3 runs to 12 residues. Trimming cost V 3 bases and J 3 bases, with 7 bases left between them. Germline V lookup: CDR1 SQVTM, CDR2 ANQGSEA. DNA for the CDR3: TGCAGCGTTGAGGGTACTACAGATACGCAGTATTTT. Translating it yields CSVEGTTDTQYF.

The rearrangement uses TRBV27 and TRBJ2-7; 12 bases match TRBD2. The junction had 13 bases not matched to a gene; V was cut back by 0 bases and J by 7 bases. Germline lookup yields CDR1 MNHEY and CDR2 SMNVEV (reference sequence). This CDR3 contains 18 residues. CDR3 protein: CASSLSPSGRARSWEQYF. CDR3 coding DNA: TGTGCCAGCAGTTTATCCCCTAGCGGGAGGGCCCGGTCGTGGGAGCAGTACTTC.

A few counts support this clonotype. The CDR3 sequence: CASSLGGDRGRSPLHF. Here the CDR3 DNA reads TGTGCCAGCAGCTTAGGCGGAGACAGGGGGCGATCACCCCTCCACTTT. J is TRBJ1-6 and V is TRBV7-2; TRBD1 matches 10 bases. Trimming at V came to 1 base and at J to 10 bases, leaving 7 bases not matched to a gene. Germline V lookup: CDR1 SGHTA, CDR2 FQGNSA. CDR3 length: 16 amino acids.

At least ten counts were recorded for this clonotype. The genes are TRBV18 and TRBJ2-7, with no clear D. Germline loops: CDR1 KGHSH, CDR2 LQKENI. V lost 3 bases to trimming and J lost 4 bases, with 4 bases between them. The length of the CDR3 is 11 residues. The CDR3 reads CASSPGYEQYF. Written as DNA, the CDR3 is TGTGCCAGCTCACCTGGGTACGAGCAGTACTTC.

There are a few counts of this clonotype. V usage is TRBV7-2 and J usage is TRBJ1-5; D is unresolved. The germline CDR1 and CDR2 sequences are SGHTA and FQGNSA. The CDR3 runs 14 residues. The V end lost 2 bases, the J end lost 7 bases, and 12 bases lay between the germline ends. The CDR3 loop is CASSLLVGGQPQHF. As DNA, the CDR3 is TGTGCCAGCAGCTTACTGGTTGGTGGACAGCCCCAGCATTTT.

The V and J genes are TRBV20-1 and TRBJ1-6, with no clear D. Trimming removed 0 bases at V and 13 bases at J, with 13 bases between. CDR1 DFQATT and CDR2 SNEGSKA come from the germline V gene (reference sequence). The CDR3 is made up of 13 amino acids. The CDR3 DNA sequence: TGCAGTGCTAGAGATTTATACGGGGAGCCCCTCCACTTT. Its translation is CSARDLYGEPLHF.

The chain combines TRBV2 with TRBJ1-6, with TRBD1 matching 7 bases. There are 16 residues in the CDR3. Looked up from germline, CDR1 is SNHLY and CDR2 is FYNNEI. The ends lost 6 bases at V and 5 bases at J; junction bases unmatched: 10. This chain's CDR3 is CASSLLGTENNSPLHF. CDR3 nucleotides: TGTGCCAGCAGCCTCCTCGGGACAGAAAATAATTCACCCCTCCACTTT.

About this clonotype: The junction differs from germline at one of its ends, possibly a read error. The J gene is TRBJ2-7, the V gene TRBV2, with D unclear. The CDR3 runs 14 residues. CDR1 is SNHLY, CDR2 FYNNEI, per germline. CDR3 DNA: TGTGCTAGCAGTGAGGATGGCATGACCTACGAGCAGTACTTC. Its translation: CASSEDGMTYEQYF.

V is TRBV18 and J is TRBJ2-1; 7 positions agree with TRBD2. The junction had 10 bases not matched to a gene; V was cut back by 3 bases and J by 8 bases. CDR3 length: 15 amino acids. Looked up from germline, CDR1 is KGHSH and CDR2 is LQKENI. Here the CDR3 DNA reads TGTGCCAGCTCACCCCTAGCGGACCCGTGGGATGAGCAGTTCTTC. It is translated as CASSPLADPWDEQFF.

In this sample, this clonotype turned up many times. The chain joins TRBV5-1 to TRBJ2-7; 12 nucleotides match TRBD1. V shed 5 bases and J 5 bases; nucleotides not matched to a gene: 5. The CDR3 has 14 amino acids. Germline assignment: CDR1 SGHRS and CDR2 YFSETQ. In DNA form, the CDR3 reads TGCGCCAGCAGTGTTCGGGACAGGGGGCACGAGCAGTACTTC. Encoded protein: CASSVRDRGHEQYF.

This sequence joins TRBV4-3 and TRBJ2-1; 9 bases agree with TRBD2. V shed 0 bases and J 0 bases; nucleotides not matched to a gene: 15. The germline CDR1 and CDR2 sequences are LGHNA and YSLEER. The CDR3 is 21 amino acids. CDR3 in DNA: TGCGCCAGCAGCCAAGATCAATCGGGCGGCGGGAGGGACAGCTCCTACAATGAGCAGTTCTTC. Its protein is CASSQDQSGGGRDSSYNEQFF.

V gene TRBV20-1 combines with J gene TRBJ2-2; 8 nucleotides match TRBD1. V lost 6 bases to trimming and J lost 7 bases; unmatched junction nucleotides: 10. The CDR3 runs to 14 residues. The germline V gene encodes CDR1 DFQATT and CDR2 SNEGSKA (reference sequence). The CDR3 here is CSAPLDRAYGELFF. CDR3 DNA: TGCAGTGCCCCCCTGGACAGGGCGTACGGGGAGCTGTTTTTT.

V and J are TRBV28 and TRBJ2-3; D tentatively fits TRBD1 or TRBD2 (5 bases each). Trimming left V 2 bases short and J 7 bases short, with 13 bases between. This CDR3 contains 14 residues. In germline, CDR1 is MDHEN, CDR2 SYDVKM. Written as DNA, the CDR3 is TGTGCCAGCAGTTTACAGGGAGTCGCGAATACGCAGTATTTT. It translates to CASSLQGVANTQYF.

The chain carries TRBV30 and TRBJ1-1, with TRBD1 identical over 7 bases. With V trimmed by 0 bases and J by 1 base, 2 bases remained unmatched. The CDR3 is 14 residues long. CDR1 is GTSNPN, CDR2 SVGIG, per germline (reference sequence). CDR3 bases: TGTGCCTGGAGTGTACAGGGGCAGAACACTGAAGCTTTCTTT. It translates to CAWSVQGQNTEAFF.

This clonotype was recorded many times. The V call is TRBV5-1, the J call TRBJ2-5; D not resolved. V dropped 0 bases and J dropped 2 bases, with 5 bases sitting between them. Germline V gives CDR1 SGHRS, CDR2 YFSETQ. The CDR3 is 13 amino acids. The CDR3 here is CASSLAVQETQYF. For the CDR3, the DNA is TGCGCCAGCAGCTTGGCGGTACAAGAGACCCAGTACTTC.

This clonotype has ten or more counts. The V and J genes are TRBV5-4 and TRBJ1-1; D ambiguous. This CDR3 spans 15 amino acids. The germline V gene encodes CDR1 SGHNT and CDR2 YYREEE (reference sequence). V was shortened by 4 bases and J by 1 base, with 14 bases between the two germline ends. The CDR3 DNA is TGTGCCAGCAGCCCGCGCAGCGCGCGGAACACTGAAGCTTTCTTT. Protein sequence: CASSPRSARNTEAFF.

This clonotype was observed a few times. Here the CDR3 reads CASRTTSGMYEQYF. CDR3 nucleotides: TGTGCCAGCAGGACGACTAGCGGGATGTACGAGCAGTACTTC. This chain uses TRBV12-3 or TRBV12-4 with TRBJ2-7; 11 nucleotides agree with TRBD2. V lost 6 bases to trimming and J lost 4 bases; unmatched junction nucleotides: 5. This CDR3 region has 14 residues.

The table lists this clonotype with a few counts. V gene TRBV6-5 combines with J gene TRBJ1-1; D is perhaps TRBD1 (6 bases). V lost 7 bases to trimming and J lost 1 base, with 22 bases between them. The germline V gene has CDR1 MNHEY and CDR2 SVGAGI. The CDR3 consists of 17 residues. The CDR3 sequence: CASTPRLGGGPNTEAFF. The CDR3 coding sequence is TGTGCCAGCACTCCCCGTCTAGGTGGGGGGCCGAACACTGAAGCTTTCTTT.

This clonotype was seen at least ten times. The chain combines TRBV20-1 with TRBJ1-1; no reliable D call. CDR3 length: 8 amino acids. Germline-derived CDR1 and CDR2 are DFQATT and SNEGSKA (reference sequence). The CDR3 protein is CRANEAFF. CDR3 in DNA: TGCAGGGCCAATGAAGCTTTCTTT.